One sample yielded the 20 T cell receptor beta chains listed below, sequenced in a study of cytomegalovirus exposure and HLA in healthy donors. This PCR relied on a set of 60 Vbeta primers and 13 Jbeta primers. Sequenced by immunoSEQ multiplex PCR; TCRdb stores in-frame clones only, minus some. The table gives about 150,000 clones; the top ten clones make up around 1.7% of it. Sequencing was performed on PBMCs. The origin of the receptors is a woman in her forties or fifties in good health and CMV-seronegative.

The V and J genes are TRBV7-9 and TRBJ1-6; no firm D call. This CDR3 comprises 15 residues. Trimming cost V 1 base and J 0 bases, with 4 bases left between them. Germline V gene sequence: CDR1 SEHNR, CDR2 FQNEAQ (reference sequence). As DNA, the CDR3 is TGTGCCAGCAGCTTAGGGAGCTCCTATAATTCACCCCTCCACTTT. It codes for CASSLGSSYNSPLHF.

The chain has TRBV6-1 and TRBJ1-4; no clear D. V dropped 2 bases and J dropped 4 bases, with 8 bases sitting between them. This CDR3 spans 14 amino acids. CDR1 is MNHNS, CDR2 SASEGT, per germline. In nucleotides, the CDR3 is TGTGCCAGCAGTGAAATCCAGATTAATGAAAAACTGTTTTTT. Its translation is CASSEIQINEKLFF.

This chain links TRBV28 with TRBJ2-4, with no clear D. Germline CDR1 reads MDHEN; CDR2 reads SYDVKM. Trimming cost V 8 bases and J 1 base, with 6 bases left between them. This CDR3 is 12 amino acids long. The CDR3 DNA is TGTGCCAGCGTCCTTGCCAAAAACATTCAGTACTTC. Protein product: CASVLAKNIQYF.

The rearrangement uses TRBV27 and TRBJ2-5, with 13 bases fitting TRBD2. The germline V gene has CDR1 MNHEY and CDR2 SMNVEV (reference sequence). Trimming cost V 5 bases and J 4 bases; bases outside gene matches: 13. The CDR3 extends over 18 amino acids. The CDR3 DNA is TGTGCCAGCAGTCCTCCCCCCGGACTAGCGGGGGTCAGAGAGACCCAGTACTTC. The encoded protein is CASSPPPGLAGVRETQYF.

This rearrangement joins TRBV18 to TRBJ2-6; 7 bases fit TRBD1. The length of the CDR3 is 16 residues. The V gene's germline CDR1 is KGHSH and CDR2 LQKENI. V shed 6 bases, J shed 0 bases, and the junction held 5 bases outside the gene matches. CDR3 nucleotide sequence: TGTGCCAGCTCCCTTCCAGGGGGCTCTGGGGCCAACGTCCTGACTTTC. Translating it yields CASSLPGGSGANVLTF.

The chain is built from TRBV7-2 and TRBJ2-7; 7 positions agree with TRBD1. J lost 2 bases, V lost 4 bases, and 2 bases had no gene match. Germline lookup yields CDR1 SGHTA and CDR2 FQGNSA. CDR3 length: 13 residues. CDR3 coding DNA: TGTGCCAGCAGCTCGGGACAGACCTACGAGCAGTACTTC. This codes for CASSSGQTYEQYF.

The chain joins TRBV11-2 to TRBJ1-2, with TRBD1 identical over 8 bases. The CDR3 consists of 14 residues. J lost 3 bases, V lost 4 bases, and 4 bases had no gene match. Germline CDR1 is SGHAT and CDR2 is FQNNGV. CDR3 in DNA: TGTGCCAGCAGCTACGGGACAGGCCACTATGGCTACACCTTC. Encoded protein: CASSYGTGHYGYTF.

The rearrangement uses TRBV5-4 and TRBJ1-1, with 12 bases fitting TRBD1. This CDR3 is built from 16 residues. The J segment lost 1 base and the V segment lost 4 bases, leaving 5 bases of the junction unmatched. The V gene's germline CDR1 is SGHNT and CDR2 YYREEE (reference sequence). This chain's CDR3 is CASSKGQGATNTEAFF. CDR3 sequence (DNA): TGTGCCAGCAGCAAGGGACAGGGGGCGACGAACACTGAAGCTTTCTTT.

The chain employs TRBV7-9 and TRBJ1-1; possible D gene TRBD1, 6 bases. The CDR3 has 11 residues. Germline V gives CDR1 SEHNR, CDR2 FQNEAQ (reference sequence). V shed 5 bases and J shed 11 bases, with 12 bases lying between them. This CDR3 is CASSLDRKAFF. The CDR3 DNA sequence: TGTGCCAGCAGCCTAGACAGGAAGGCTTTCTTT.

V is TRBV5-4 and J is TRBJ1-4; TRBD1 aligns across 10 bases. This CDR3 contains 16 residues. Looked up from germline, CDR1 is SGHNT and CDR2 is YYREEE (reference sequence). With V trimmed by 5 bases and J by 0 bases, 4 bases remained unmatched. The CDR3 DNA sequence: TGTGCCAGCAGAAGACAGGGGGCAGCAACTAATGAAAAACTGTTTTTT. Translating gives CASRRQGAATNEKLFF. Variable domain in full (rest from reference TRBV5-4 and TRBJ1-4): ETGVTQSPTHLIKTRGQQVTLRCSSQSGHNTVSWYQQALGQGPQFIFQYYREEENGRGNFPPRFSGLQFPNYSSELNVNALELDDSALYLCASRRQGAATNEKLFFGSGTQLSVL.

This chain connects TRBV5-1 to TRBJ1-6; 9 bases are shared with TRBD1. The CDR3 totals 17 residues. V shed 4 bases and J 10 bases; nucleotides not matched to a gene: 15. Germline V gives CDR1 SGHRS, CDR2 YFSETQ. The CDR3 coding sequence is TGCGCCAGCAGCGCGGGACAGGGCCCACGTTTAGGCTCACCCCTCCACTTT. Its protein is CASSAGQGPRLGSPLHF.

The CDR3 reads CSARTSFGQYF. Written as DNA, the CDR3 is TGCAGTGCTAGGACTAGCTTCGGGCAGTACTTC. The chain is built from TRBV20-1 and TRBJ2-7; 7 bases are a match to TRBD2. Germline V gives CDR1 DFQATT, CDR2 SNEGSKA (reference sequence). V was clipped by 3 bases and J by 9 bases; unmatched bases: 5. This CDR3 region has 11 residues.

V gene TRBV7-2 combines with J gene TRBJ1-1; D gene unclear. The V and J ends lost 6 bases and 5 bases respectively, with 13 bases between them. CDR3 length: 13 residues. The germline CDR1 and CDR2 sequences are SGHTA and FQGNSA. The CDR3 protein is CASREAGWTEAFF. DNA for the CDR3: TGTGCCAGCAGGGAGGCCGGGTGGACTGAAGCTTTCTTT.

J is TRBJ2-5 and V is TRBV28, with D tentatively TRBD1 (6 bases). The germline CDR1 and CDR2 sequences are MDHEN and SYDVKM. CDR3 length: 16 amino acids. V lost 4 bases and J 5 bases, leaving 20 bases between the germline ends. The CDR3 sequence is CASSSRIRTERETQYF. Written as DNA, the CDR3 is TGTGCCAGCAGTTCGAGAATACGGACAGAACGGGAGACCCAGTACTTC. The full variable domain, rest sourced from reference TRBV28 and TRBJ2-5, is DVKVTQSSRYLVKRTGEKVFLECVQDMDHENMFWYRQDPGLGLRLIYFSYDVKMKEKGDIPEGYSVSREKKERFSLILESASTNQTSMYLCASSSRIRTERETQYFGPGTRLLVL.

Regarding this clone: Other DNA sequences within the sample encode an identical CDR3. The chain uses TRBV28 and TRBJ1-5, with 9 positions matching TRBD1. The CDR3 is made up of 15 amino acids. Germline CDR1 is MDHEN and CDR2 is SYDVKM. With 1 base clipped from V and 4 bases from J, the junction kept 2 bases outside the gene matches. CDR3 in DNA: TGTGCCAGCAGTTTATCGGGACAGGGTAATCAGCCCCAGCATTTT. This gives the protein CASSLSGQGNQPQHF.

The CDR3 here is CASSLVVTGTYNEQFF. In nucleotides, the CDR3 is TGCGCCAGCAGCTTGGTAGTGACAGGGACTTACAATGAGCAGTTCTTC. The rearrangement joins TRBV5-1 to TRBJ2-1; D possibly corresponds to TRBD1 (7 bases). V lost 0 bases and J lost 4, with 14 bases in between. The V gene's germline CDR1 is SGHRS and CDR2 YFSETQ. The length of the CDR3 is 16 residues.

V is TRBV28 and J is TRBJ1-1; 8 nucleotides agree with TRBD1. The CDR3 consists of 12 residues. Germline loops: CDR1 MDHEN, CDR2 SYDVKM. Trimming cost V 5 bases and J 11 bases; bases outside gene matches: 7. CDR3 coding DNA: TGTGCCAGCAGTCCTCTCAGGGGGCGGGCTTTCTTT. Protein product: CASSPLRGRAFF.

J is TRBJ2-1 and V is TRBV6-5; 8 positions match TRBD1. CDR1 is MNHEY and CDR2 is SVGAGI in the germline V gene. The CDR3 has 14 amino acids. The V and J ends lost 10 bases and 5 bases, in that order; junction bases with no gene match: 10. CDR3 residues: CATRQGSWDNEQFF. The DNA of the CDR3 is TGTGCCACTAGACAGGGGAGTTGGGACAATGAGCAGTTCTTC.

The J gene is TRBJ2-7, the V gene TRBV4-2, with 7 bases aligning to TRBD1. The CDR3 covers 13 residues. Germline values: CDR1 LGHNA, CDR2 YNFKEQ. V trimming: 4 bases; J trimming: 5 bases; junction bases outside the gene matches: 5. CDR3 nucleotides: TGTGCCAGCAGCCCCCGGGGACAGAACGAGCAGTACTTC. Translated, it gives CASSPRGQNEQYF.

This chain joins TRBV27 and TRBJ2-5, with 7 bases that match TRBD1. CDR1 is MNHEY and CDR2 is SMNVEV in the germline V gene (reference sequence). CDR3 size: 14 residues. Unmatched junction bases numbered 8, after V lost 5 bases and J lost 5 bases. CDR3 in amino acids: CASSVYRGQETQYF. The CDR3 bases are TGTGCCAGCAGTGTATACAGGGGACAGGAGACCCAGTACTTC.